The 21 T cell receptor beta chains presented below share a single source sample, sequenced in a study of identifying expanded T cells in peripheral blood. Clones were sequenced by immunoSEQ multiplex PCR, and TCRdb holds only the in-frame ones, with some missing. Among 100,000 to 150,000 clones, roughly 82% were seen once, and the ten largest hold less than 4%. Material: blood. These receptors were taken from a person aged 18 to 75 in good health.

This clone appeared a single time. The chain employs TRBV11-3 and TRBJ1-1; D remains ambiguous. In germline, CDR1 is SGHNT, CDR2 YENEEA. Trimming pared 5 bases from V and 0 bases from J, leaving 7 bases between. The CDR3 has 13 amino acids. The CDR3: CASSAHMNTEAFF. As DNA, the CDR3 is TGTGCCAGCAGCGCACATATGAACACTGAAGCTTTCTTT.

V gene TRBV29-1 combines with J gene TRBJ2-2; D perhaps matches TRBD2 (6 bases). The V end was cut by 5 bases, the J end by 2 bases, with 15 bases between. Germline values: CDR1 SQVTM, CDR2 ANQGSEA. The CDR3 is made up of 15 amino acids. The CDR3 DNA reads TGCAGCGTTCCCCTGGGGGGTAGTAACACCGGGGAGCTGTTTTTT. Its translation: CSVPLGGSNTGELFF.

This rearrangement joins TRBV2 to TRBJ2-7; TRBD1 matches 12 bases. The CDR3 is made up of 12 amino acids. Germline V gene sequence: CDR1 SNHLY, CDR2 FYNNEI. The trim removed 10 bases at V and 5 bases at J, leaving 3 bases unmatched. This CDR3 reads CATGTGGDEQYF. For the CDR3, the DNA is TGTGCCACCGGGACAGGGGGCGACGAGCAGTACTTC.

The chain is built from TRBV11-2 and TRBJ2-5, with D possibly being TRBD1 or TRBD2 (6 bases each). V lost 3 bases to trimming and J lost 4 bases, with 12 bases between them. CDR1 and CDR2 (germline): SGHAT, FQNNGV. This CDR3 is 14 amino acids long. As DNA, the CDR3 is TGTGCCAGCAGCTTCCGGGGGCTGGGAGAGACCCAGTACTTC. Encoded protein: CASSFRGLGETQYF.

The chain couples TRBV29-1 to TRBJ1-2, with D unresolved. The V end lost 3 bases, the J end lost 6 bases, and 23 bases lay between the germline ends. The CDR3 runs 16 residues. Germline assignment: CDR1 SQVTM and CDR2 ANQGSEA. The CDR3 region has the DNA TGCAGCGTTGAGTTTCTGACAACTTCGACTCCGAATGGCTACACCTTC. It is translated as CSVEFLTTSTPNGYTF. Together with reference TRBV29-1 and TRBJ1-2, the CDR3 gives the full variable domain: SAVISQKPSRDICQRGTSLTIQCQVDSQVTMMFWYRQQPGQSLTLIATANQGSEATYESGFVIDKFPISRPNLTFSTLTVSNMSPEDSSIYLCSVEFLTTSTPNGYTFGSGTRLTVV.

CDR3 loop: CASGGGLADSTDTQYF. The CDR3 nucleotides read TGTGCCAGCGGGGGGGGACTAGCGGACAGCACAGATACGCAGTATTTT. This chain uses TRBV7-8 with TRBJ2-3, with TRBD2 identical over 11 bases. With V trimmed by 8 bases and J by 0 bases, 7 bases remained unmatched. This CDR3 spans 16 amino acids. CDR1 is SGHVS and CDR2 is FQNEAQ in the germline V gene.

The CDR3 reads CASSFGRQGYGYTF. In DNA form, the CDR3 reads TGTGCCAGCAGCTTTGGTCGGCAGGGCTATGGCTACACCTTC. The chain carries TRBV7-8 and TRBJ1-2, with a possible D match to TRBD1 (5 bases). The CDR3 is made up of 14 amino acids. The V gene's germline CDR1 is SGHVS and CDR2 FQNEAQ. Trimming took 3 bases from V and 4 from J, leaving 12 bases between them. Looking up the rest from reference TRBV7-8 and TRBJ1-2 gives the full variable domain: GAGVSQSPRYKVAKRGQDVALRCDPISGHVSLFWYQQALGQGPEFLTYFQNEAQLDKSGLPSDRFFAERPEGSVSTLKIQRTQQEDSAVYLCASSFGRQGYGYTFGSGTRLTVV.

The CDR3 reads CASSEGFLITSGDYGYTF. In DNA, the CDR3 is TGCGCCAGCAGTGAGGGGTTCCTTATAACATCGGGTGACTATGGCTACACCTTC. The chain couples TRBV10-2 to TRBJ1-2, with no clear D. Germline V lookup: CDR1 WSHSY, CDR2 SAAADI. Trimming cost V 2 bases and J 3 bases, with 22 bases left between them. The CDR3 loop spans 18 amino acids.

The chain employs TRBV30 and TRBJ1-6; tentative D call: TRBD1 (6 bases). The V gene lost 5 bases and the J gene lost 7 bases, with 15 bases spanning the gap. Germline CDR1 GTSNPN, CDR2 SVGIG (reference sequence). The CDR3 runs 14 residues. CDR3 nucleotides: TGTGCCTGGTTGCACAGGGAAGTGAATTCACCCCTCCACTTT. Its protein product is CAWLHREVNSPLHF.

CDR3 amino acids: CASSLGGGNYEQYF. In DNA form, the CDR3 reads TGCGCCAGCAGCTTGGGAGGGGGCAACTACGAGCAGTACTTC. The chain joins TRBV5-1 to TRBJ2-7; 7 nucleotides line up with TRBD1. V lost 0 bases to trimming and J lost 3 bases; unmatched junction nucleotides: 3. The germline V gene encodes CDR1 SGHRS and CDR2 YFSETQ. CDR3 length equals 14 residues.

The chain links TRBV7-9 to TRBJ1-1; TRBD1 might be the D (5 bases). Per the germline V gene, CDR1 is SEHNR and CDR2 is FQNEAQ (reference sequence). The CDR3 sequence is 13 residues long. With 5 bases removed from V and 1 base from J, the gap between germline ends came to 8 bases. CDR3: CASSGTENTEAFF. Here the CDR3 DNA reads TGTGCCAGCAGCGGGACGGAGAACACTGAAGCTTTCTTT. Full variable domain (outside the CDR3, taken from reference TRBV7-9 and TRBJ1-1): DTGVSQNPRHKITKRGQNVTFRCDPISEHNRLYWYRQTLGQGPEFLTYFQNEAQLEKSRLLSDRFSAERPKGSFSTLEIQRTEQGDSAMYLCASSGTENTEAFFGQGTRLTVV.

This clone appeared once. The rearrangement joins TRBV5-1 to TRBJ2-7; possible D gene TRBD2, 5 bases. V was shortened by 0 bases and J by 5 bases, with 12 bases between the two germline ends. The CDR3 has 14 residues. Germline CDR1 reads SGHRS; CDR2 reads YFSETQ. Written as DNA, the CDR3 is TGCGCCAGCAGCTTGGGAGGCGGGTCCGACGAGCAGTACTTC. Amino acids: CASSLGGGSDEQYF.

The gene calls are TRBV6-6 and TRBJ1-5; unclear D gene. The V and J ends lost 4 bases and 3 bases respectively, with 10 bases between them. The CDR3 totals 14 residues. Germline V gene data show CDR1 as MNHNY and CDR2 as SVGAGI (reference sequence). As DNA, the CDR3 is TGTGCCAGCAGTTCCCCAGCCGTCAATCAGCCCCAGCATTTT. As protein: CASSSPAVNQPQHF.

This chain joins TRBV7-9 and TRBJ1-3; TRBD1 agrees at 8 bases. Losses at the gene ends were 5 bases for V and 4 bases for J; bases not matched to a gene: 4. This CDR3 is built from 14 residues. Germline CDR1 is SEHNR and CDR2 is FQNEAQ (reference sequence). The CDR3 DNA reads TGTGCCAGCAGCCCCGGACAGGGCGGAAACACCATATATTTT. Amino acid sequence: CASSPGQGGNTIYF.

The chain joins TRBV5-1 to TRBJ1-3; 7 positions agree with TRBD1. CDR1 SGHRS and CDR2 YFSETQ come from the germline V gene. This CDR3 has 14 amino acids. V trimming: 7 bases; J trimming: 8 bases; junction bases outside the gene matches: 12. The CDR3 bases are TGCGCCAGCCGATACAGGGGAAGAGAAGACACCATATATTTT. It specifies CASRYRGREDTIYF. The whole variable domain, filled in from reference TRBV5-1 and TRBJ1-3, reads KAGVTQTPRYLIKTRGQQVTLSCSPISGHRSVSWYQQTPGQGLQFLFEYFSETQRNKGNFPGRFSGRQFSNSRSEMNVSTLELGDSALYLCASRYRGREDTIYFGEGSWLTVV.

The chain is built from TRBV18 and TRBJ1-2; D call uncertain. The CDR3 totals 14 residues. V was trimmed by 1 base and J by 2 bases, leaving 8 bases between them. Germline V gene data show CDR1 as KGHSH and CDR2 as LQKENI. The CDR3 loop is CASSPQTANYGYTF. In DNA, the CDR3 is TGTGCCAGCTCACCACAAACAGCCAACTATGGCTACACCTTC. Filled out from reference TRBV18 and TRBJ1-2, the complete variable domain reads NAGVMQNPRHLVRRRGQEARLRCSPMKGHSHVYWYRQLPEEGLKFMVYLQKENIIDESGMPKERFSAEFPKEGPSILRIQQVVRGDSAAYFCASSPQTANYGYTFGSGTRLTVV.

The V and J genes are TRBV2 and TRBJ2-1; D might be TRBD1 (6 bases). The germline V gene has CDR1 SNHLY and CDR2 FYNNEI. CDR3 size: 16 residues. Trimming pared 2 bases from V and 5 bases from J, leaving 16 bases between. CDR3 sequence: CASSEISGTSNNEQFF. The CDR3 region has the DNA TGTGCCAGCAGTGAAATCAGTGGGACAAGTAACAATGAGCAGTTCTTC.

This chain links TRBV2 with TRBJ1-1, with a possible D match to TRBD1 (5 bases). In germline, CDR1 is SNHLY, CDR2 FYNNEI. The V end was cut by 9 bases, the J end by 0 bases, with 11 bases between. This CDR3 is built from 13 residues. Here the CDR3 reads CASHSTVNTEAFF. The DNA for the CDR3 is TGTGCCAGTCACTCGACAGTGAACACTGAAGCTTTCTTT.

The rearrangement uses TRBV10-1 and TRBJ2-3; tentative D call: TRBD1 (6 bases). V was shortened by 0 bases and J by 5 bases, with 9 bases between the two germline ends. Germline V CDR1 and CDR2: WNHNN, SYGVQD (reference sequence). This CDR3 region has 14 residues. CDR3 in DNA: TGCGCCAGCAGTGAGTCGACAGGTGGAGATACGCAGTATTTT. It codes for CASSESTGGDTQYF.

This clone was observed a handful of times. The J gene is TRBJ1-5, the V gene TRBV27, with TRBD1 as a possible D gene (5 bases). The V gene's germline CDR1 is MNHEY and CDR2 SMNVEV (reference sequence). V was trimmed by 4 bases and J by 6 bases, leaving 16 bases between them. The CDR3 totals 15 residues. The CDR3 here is CASSSIGEFGQPQHF. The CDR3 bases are TGTGCCAGCAGTTCTATAGGGGAATTCGGTCAGCCCCAGCATTTT.

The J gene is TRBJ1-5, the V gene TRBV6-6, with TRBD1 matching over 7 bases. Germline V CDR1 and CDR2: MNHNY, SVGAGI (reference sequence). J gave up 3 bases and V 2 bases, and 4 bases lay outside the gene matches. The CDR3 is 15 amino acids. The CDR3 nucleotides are TGTGCCAGCAGTTACGGGGACAGCTCCAATCAGCCCCAGCATTTT. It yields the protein CASSYGDSSNQPQHF.